Listed below are T cell receptor beta chains from one sample, sequenced in a study of sequential checkpoint blockade in melanoma. Assay used: immunoSEQ multiplex PCR; TCRdb lists only in-frame clones, some missing. The sample contains 30,000 to 40,000 clones, 70% to 90% of which appear only once. This sample comprised CD8+ T cells sorted from blood (inferred from file names), obtained from a patient given nivolumab and ipilimumab in sequence. These receptors were collected from a human donor with melanoma. Each CDR3 is given with its conserved first and last residue. D genes are given only for firm matches. Not all rows give a size; the values are once, few, many and, for expanded clones, a class.

abundance,d_gene,v_gene,j_gene,CDR3aa,CDR3nt
-,TRBD1,TRBV30,TRBJ2-7,CAWSHTGDEQYF,TGTGCCTGGAGTCATACAGGGGACGAGCAGTACTTC
-,-,TRBV11-2,TRBJ2-1,CASTWAQRDEQFF,TGTGCCAGCACGTGGGCGCAACGCGATGAGCAGTTCTTC
-,TRBD1,TRBV7-3,TRBJ2-1,CASSSTGANEQFF,TGTGCCAGCAGCTCGACAGGGGCCAATGAGCAGTTCTTC
few,-,TRBV10-1,TRBJ2-1,CASSEPVGENNEQFF,TGCGCCAGCAGTGAGCCGGTGGGAGAAAACAATGAGCAGTTCTTC
-,TRBD1,TRBV12-5,TRBJ2-2,CASGTGGTGELFF,TGTGCTAGTGGTACAGGGGGCACCGGGGAGCTGTTTTTT
-,-,TRBV27,TRBJ1-2,CASSLSGSKVYGYTF,TGTGCCAGCAGTTTATCGGGGAGTAAAGTATATGGCTACACCTTC
-,-,TRBV2,TRBJ1-5,CASSEDIANQPQHF,TGTGCCAGCAGTGAGGACATCGCCAATCAGCCCCAGCATTTT
-,TRBD2,TRBV4-1,TRBJ2-1,CASSLSLPPSGRYNEQFF,TGCGCCAGCAGCCTGTCCCTACCCCCTAGCGGGAGATACAATGAGCAGTTCTTC
-,TRBD1,TRBV27,TRBJ2-7,CASRSRDRADEQYF,TGTGCCAGCAGATCCCGGGACAGAGCAGACGAGCAGTACTTC
once,-,TRBV5-4,TRBJ2-7,CASRDSGAYEQYF,TGTGCCTCTCGGGATAGCGGAGCTTACGAGCAGTACTTC
few,-,TRBV14,TRBJ1-1,CASSQEQQGNTEAFF,TGTGCCAGCAGCCAAGAACAACAGGGGAACACTGAAGCTTTCTTT
-,-,TRBV5-6,TRBJ2-2,CASSLVAGDIDTGELFF,TGTGCCAGCAGCTTGGTAGCCGGGGATATAGACACCGGGGAGCTGTTTTTT
-,-,TRBV6-5,TRBJ2-7,CASSPAGFSYEQYF,TGTGCCAGCAGTCCCGCGGGGTTCTCCTACGAGCAGTACTTC
-,-,TRBV5-1,TRBJ2-2,CASSWDSAGELFF,TGCGCCAGCAGCTGGGACTCTGCCGGGGAGCTGTTTTTT
-,-,TRBV4-3,TRBJ1-2,CASSQEVGYYGYTF,TGCGCCAGCAGCCAAGAGGTCGGGTACTATGGCTACACCTTC
few,-,TRBV6-6,TRBJ1-1,CASRGAGNTEAFF,TGTGCCAGCAGGGGAGCAGGAAACACTGAAGCTTTCTTT
few,-,TRBV28,TRBJ1-1,CASSLSGGTEAFF,TGTGCCAGCAGTTTATCCGGAGGGACTGAAGCTTTCTTT
-,-,TRBV27,TRBJ2-7,CASSLEWGLGEQYF,TGTGCCAGCAGTTTAGAGTGGGGGCTGGGGGAGCAGTACTTC
-,-,TRBV7-9,TRBJ2-1,CASSPRWDNEQFF,TGTGCCAGCAGCCCGAGGTGGGACAATGAGCAGTTCTTC
-,-,TRBV7-3,TRBJ2-3,CASSGGARNTDTQYF,TGTGCCAGCAGCGGGGGGGCGCGGAACACAGATACGCAGTATTTT
-,TRBD2,TRBV7-2,TRBJ2-5,CASSRLAGGPRETQYF,TGTGCCAGCAGCCGACTAGCGGGAGGGCCTAGGGAGACCCAGTACTTC
-,TRBD2,TRBV27,TRBJ2-7,CASSLAGLAYEQYF,TGTGCCAGCAGTTTAGCGGGACTAGCTTACGAGCAGTACTTC
-,TRBD2,TRBV7-9,TRBJ2-3,CASSTRLLADPRRDTQYF,TGTGCCAGCAGCACCCGGTTGCTAGCGGACCCCAGGAGAGATACGCAGTATTTT
once,-,TRBV4-3,TRBJ2-3,CASSELVRTPDTQYF,TGCGCCAGCAGCGAACTAGTTAGGACCCCAGATACGCAGTATTTT
-,TRBD2,TRBV4-1,TRBJ2-2,CASSSWTSGETGELFF,TGCGCCAGCAGCTCATGGACTAGCGGGGAAACCGGGGAGCTGTTTTTT
-,-,TRBV19,TRBJ2-1,CASSIVGPSGEQFF,TGTGCCAGTAGTATAGTGGGGCCCTCCGGCGAGCAGTTCTTC
few,-,TRBV28,TRBJ1-5,CASSLSGDPQHF,TGTGCCAGCAGTTTATCGGGGGACCCCCAGCATTTT
-,-,TRBV9,TRBJ2-7,CASSPRQRSYEQYF,TGTGCCAGCAGCCCCCGACAGAGATCCTACGAGCAGTACTTC